The rows below give T cell receptor beta chains drawn from one sample of a study of molecular identifiers for immune sequencing clone quantification. TCRdb recomputed calls from the PCR reads with MiXCR, one row per CDR3 protein. This table holds around 460,000 distinct CDR3 sequences, roughly 24% found once. Sequenced input: naive CD8+ T cells from blood, with Jurkat cell RNA spiked in. Receptors were obtained from a human donor in good health. Some libraries in this study had Jurkat cell RNA spiked in. The CDR3 runs from the conserved cysteine through the conserved F or W. A D gene is named only where the DNA matches it firmly. Size tells how often a clone was seen (once, few, many) or the class of an expanded clone, and some rows leave it out.

d_call j_call clone_size v_call cdr3_nt cdr3_aa
. TRBJ1-5 few TRBV7-9 TGTGCCAGCAGCTCGGACAATCAGCCCCAGCATTTT CASSSDNQPQHF
TRBD1 TRBJ2-3 few TRBV12-3/TRBV12-4 TGTGCCAGCAGTCCAAGACAGGGGCCAATAGATACGCAGTATTTT CASSPRQGPIDTQYF
. TRBJ2-3 . TRBV18 TGTGCCAGCTCACCACCTAAAATTGGAAGCACAGATACGCAGTATTTT CASSPPKIGSTDTQYF
TRBD2 TRBJ2-5 few TRBV30 TGTGCCTGGAGGTTAGCGGGAGCCCCGCGGGAGACCCAGTACTTC CAWRLAGAPRETQYF
TRBD2 TRBJ2-7 many TRBV12-5 TGTGCTAGCTCGGGGGGAAGCTCCTACGAGCAGTACTTC CASSGGSSYEQYF
. TRBJ1-1 few TRBV6-1 TGTGCCAGCAGTACAGCTGAAGCTTTCTTT CASSTAEAFF
TRBD2 TRBJ2-2 few TRBV4-3 TGCGCCAGCAGCCTCCAGGGGACTAGTGCCGGGGAGCTGTTTTTT CASSLQGTSAGELFF
. TRBJ2-2 few TRBV27 TGTGCCAGCAGTTTATCGGCGGGACAGACCACGAAAAACACCGGGGAGCTGTTTTTT CASSLSAGQTTKNTGELFF
. TRBJ2-7 few TRBV7-6 TGTGCCAGCAGCTTGGCGGAGCGCTACGAGCAGTACTTC CASSLAERYEQYF
. TRBJ2-3 few TRBV6-5 TGTGCCAGCAGTTACGGGGCCGTAAGCACAGATACGCAGTATTTT CASSYGAVSTDTQYF
. TRBJ2-3 . TRBV30 TGTGCCTGGAACGTTGCGGGATTCACAGATACGCAGTATTTT CAWNVAGFTDTQYF
. TRBJ2-3 . TRBV19 TGTGCCAGCGCGCACGGACAGTTCACAGATACGCAGTATTTT CASAHGQFTDTQYF
. TRBJ2-2 . TRBV7-2 TGTGCCCGCCGCTTAGCAGTAGACGGGGAGCTGTTTTTT CARRLAVDGELFF
. TRBJ1-1 many TRBV5-4 TGTGCCAGCAGCTTGGTCTTAGGGTCTGAAGCTTTCTTT CASSLVLGSEAFF
TRBD1 TRBJ2-7 many TRBV11-2 TGTGCCAGCAGCTCGGACAGGGGCCACGAGCAGTACTTC CASSSDRGHEQYF
. TRBJ2-1 . TRBV7-2 TGTGCCAGCAGCTTCTTTTCGGGGAGGACCTACAATGAGCAGTTCTTC CASSFFSGRTYNEQFF
. TRBJ2-3 many TRBV28 TGTGCCAGCAGTCCCCCGTTGGGCAGTAGCACAGATACGCAGTATTTT CASSPPLGSSTDTQYF
. TRBJ2-3 many TRBV20-1 TGCAGTGCTAGAGGGAGGACAGAGTTCACAGATACGCAGTATTTT CSARGRTEFTDTQYF
. TRBJ1-1 . TRBV9 TGTGCCAGCAGCGGATTTCAGATCAGGAACACTGAAGCTTTCTTT CASSGFQIRNTEAFF
. TRBJ1-1 . TRBV4-3 TGCGCCAGCAGCCAAGGAAGGGTTGGGTATGCGACTGAAGCTTTCTTT CASSQGRVGYATEAFF
. TRBJ1-2 . TRBV7-9 TGTGCCAGCGCGAGGGAGGATGGAGCTAACTATGGCTACACCTTC CASAREDGANYGYTF
TRBD1 TRBJ1-1 . TRBV27 TGTGCCAGCAGTCACCGGACAGGGGGTGTCGACACTGAAGCTTTCTTT CASSHRTGGVDTEAFF
. TRBJ2-7 few TRBV7-9 TGTGCCAGCAGCTTGCATGATCCGTACGAGCAGTACTTC CASSLHDPYEQYF
TRBD1 TRBJ2-2 many TRBV4-1 TGCGCCAGCAGCCCCGAAGGGACAGGGCAGCTGTTTTTT CASSPEGTGQLFF
. TRBJ1-2 . TRBV27 TGTGCCAGCAGTTTAGCCCCTCCGTGGGGTATTTATGGCTACACCTTC CASSLAPPWGIYGYTF
. TRBJ1-1 . TRBV7-9 TGTGCCAGCAGCGTCGGGGATGGGATCTCGCTGAACACTGAAGCTTTCTTT CASSVGDGISLNTEAFF
. TRBJ2-7 many TRBV4-3 TGCGCCAGCAGCCAAGATCCGGGGGCGCAACGATCCGAGCAGTACTTC CASSQDPGAQRSEQYF
. TRBJ2-5 . TRBV20-1 TGCAGTGCCGAGGGAGACACTCGCCCGGAGACCCAGTACTTC CSAEGDTRPETQYF
TRBD1 TRBJ1-1 . TRBV4-3 TGCGCCAGCAGCCAAGATCAAGGGGGCGGGATTTACACTGAAGCTTTCTTT CASSQDQGGGIYTEAFF
. TRBJ1-5 . TRBV7-8 TGTGCCAGCAGCTTAATAGAGGGGGATGGCAATCAGCCCCAGCATTTT CASSLIEGDGNQPQHF
. TRBJ2-1 few TRBV5-6 TGTGCCAGCAGCTTGGACCCGGGTACCAACAATGAGCAGTTCTTC CASSLDPGTNNEQFF
. TRBJ1-4 few TRBV9 TGTGCCAGCAGCGCGCCACCGCAGGGAGGGGATGAAAAACTGTTTTTT CASSAPPQGGDEKLFF
TRBD2 TRBJ2-7 many TRBV5-1 TGCGCCAGCAGCTCCTACGAACTAGCGGGAGCCTACGAGCAGTACTTC CASSSYELAGAYEQYF
TRBD1 TRBJ2-7 many TRBV7-9 TGTGCCAGCAGCTCGGTAGGGACAGCGAGCTCCTACGAGCAGTACTTC CASSSVGTASSYEQYF
TRBD2 TRBJ2-3 . TRBV14 TGTGCCAGCAGCCAATTAGCGGGGGTCGCAGGAGATACGCAGTATTTT CASSQLAGVAGDTQYF
TRBD1 TRBJ2-3 . TRBV7-9 TGTGCCAGCAGCTCCCGACAGGGCAATCCGCAGTATTTT CASSSRQGNPQYF
TRBD1 TRBJ2-1 . TRBV30 TGTGCCTCCGACCAGGGACAGGGCCACGGTGAGCAGTTCTTC CASDQGQGHGEQFF
. TRBJ1-1 few TRBV4-3 TGCGCCAGCAGCCAAGAGCGAGGGTTGAACACTGAAGCTTTCTTT CASSQERGLNTEAFF
. TRBJ2-3 many TRBV6-2/TRBV6-3 TGTGCCAGCAGAAGACTAGAAGGGGATACGCAGTATTTT CASRRLEGDTQYF
. TRBJ2-5 few TRBV27 TGTGCCAGCAGTTTCGTTTCGGAAGAGACCCAGTACTTC CASSFVSEETQYF
. TRBJ2-7 many TRBV25-1 TGTGCCAGCAGTGAATACGAGGCTAGCGTGTCGAAAGAGCAGTACTTC CASSEYEASVSKEQYF
. TRBJ1-1 . TRBV6-2/TRBV6-3 TGTGCCAGCAGATCACCTATAGAAAACACTGAAGCTTTCTTT CASRSPIENTEAFF
. TRBJ1-5 . TRBV25-1 TGTGCCAGCAGTGAAGGACTGGGGCAGCCCCAGCATTTT CASSEGLGQPQHF
TRBD1 TRBJ2-5 few TRBV30 TGTGCCTGGAGTGTAGGGACAGGGGGTGGTCAAGAGACCCAGTACTTC CAWSVGTGGGQETQYF
. TRBJ2-7 many TRBV2 TGTGCCAGCAGTGAATCGCAGGAAAGGAGGGAGCAGTACTTC CASSESQERREQYF
. TRBJ1-6 few TRBV10-1 TGCGCCAACCTAGAGGGAAGATGTAATTCACCCCTCCACTTT CANLEGRCNSPLHF
TRBD1 TRBJ1-4 . TRBV7-9 TGTGCCAGCAGCTTACCAGGGGGTGGCGATGAAAAACTGTTTTTT CASSLPGGGDEKLFF
TRBD2 TRBJ2-7 . TRBV5-4 TGTGCCAGCAGCACCTGGGGGAGGGGCTACGAGCAGTACTTC CASSTWGRGYEQYF
. TRBJ2-2 . TRBV3-1 TGTGCCAGCAGCCAAGCGGCCTCAGGCCGCACCGGGGAGCTGTTTTTT CASSQAASGRTGELFF
TRBD1 TRBJ2-1 . TRBV7-9 TGTGCCAGCAGCTTAGGGACAGGGCACAATGAGCAGTTCTTC CASSLGTGHNEQFF